These 29 T cell receptor beta chains were sequenced from one sample in a study of blood T cells in healthy people across ages (dated by TCRdb to the mid-2010s). Library preparation was by 5' RACE. The listed sequencing device is Illumina HiSeq 2500. A second PCR of roughly 7 to 12 cycles was performed with a sample-barcoded 5' primer and a J-beta primer mix. TCRdb ran its own pipeline on the public reads, namely fastp trimming at Q25 and MiXCR clone calling, and kept in-frame beta chains. Here each entry gathers all rows of one CDR3 protein and keeps the most common genes and DNA. The sample table contains roughly 1.7 million distinct CDR3 sequences; only one count was recorded for around 36% of them. 11% of the sample belongs to the ten largest clones. The sequencing input was blood. The source is a young woman in good health.

The chain carries TRBV25-1 and TRBJ1-2; the match to TRBD1 covers 7 bases. Germline lookup yields CDR1 MGHDK and CDR2 SYGVNS. V was pared by 4 bases and J by 4 bases, with 6 bases of the junction left unmatched. This CDR3 contains 14 residues. The CDR3, as DNA: TGTGCCAGCAGTGGGAGACAGGGCAGCTATGGCTACACCTTC. It encodes CASSGRQGSYGYTF.

Notes on this clonotype: A read error may explain this, as a much larger clone is one base away. The chain links TRBV4-1 to TRBJ2-3; no definite D call. V was pared by 0 bases and J by 3 bases, with 7 bases between. CDR1 MGHRA and CDR2 YSYEKL come from the germline V gene. The CDR3 contains 14 residues. CDR3: CASSQEFGTDTQYF. Here the CDR3 DNA reads TGCGCCAGCAGCCAAGAATTTGGGACAGATACGCAGTATTTT.

This clonotype was observed a few times. The chain combines TRBV5-1 with TRBJ2-7; D remains unclear. The CDR3 has 15 amino acids. Trimming took 3 bases from V and 6 from J, leaving 19 bases between them. Germline assignment: CDR1 SGHRS and CDR2 YFSETQ. The CDR3 loop is CASSSNYERPGEQYF. The CDR3 nucleotides are TGCGCCAGCAGCTCGAACTACGAGAGGCCGGGCGAGCAGTACTTC.

The rearrangement uses TRBV5-1 and TRBJ2-7; D gene unclear. The germline gives CDR1 SGHRS, CDR2 YFSETQ. The CDR3 has 13 residues. Trimming removed 5 bases from V and 3 bases from J, with 12 bases in between. This CDR3 reads CASRANTDYEQYF. CDR3 sequence (DNA): TGCGCCAGCAGGGCCAACACTGACTACGAGCAGTACTTC.

V and J are TRBV27 and TRBJ2-7; TRBD1 agrees at 7 bases. The CDR3 runs to 16 residues. V shed 5 bases and J 2 bases; nucleotides not matched to a gene: 12. Germline V lookup: CDR1 MNHEY, CDR2 SMNVEV (reference sequence). CDR3 region: CASSPSTGTVTYEQYF. CDR3 DNA sequence: TGTGCCAGCAGTCCCTCGACCGGGACAGTCACCTACGAGCAGTACTTC.

This clonotype was counted only a few times. The V gene is TRBV6-1, the J gene TRBJ2-5; TRBD1 or TRBD2 may be the D gene (5 bases each). V dropped 4 bases and J dropped 1 base, with 13 bases sitting between them. The CDR3 extends over 15 amino acids. Per germline, CDR1 MNHNS and CDR2 SASEGT. The CDR3: CASSGGGLGQETQYF. The CDR3 nucleotides are TGTGCCAGCAGTGGGGGCGGGCTGGGCCAAGAGACCCAGTACTTC.

The chain employs TRBV7-8 and TRBJ1-2; possibly TRBD1 for D (5 bases). This CDR3 spans 14 amino acids. V dropped 5 bases and J dropped 4 bases, with 14 bases sitting between them. Germline V gene data show CDR1 as SGHVS and CDR2 as FQNEAQ. CDR3 amino acids: CASSPGTNGYGYTF. Here the CDR3 DNA reads TGTGCCAGCAGCCCGGGGACTAACGGCTATGGCTACACCTTC.

The table lists this clonotype with a few counts. J is TRBJ1-5 and V is TRBV20-1; tentative D call: TRBD1 (6 bases). Germline values: CDR1 DFQATT, CDR2 SNEGSKA (reference sequence). V was trimmed by 3 bases and J by 2 bases, leaving 11 bases between them. This CDR3 region has 14 residues. The CDR3 sequence: CSASQGIGNQPQHF. CDR3 sequence (DNA): TGCAGTGCTAGTCAGGGGATTGGCAATCAGCCCCAGCATTTT.

This clonotype was seen a few times. This chain links TRBV20-1 with TRBJ2-1; 11 bases map to TRBD2. CDR1 and CDR2 (germline): DFQATT, SNEGSKA (reference sequence). Losses at the gene ends were 5 bases for V and 2 bases for J; bases not matched to a gene: 5. This CDR3 region has 15 residues. The CDR3 here is CSAPNSGRAYNEQFF. The DNA of the CDR3 is TGCAGTGCTCCAAATAGCGGGAGGGCCTACAATGAGCAGTTCTTC.

The V gene is TRBV28, the J gene TRBJ1-2; D uncertain. V was cut by 5 bases and J by 3 bases, with 22 bases left in between. Germline V lookup: CDR1 MDHEN, CDR2 SYDVKM. This CDR3 contains 17 residues. This CDR3 reads CASSTPEGSQAYYGYTF. The CDR3 coding sequence is TGTGCCAGCAGTACCCCGGAGGGTAGCCAAGCGTACTATGGCTACACCTTC.

This clonotype was counted between two and nine times. This chain joins TRBV11-2 and TRBJ2-3; TRBD2 aligns across 8 bases. The CDR3 consists of 15 residues. J was trimmed by 5 bases and V by 5 bases; bases with no gene match: 9. The germline CDR1 and CDR2 sequences are SGHAT and FQNNGV. In nucleotides, the CDR3 is TGTGCCAGCAGCCTCGGGACTAGACTTCTAGATACGCAGTATTTT. Protein product: CASSLGTRLLDTQYF. The full variable domain, rest sourced from reference TRBV11-2 and TRBJ2-3, is EAGVAQSPRYKIIEKRQSVAFWCNPISGHATLYWYQQILGQGPKLLIQFQNNGVVDDSQLPKDRFSAERLKGVDSTLKIQPAKLEDSAVYLCASSLGTRLLDTQYFGPGTRLTVL.

In its sample, this clonotype was seen a few times. The rearrangement links TRBV5-1 to TRBJ2-7; D unresolved. This CDR3 has 14 residues. Trimming stripped 0 bases from V and 4 bases from J, with 11 bases between. The germline gives CDR1 SGHRS, CDR2 YFSETQ. Written as DNA, the CDR3 is TGCGCCAGCAGCTTGGATGAAGGGTGGTACGAGCAGTACTTC. Protein product: CASSLDEGWYEQYF.

The sample holds a few counts of this clonotype. The chain employs TRBV15 and TRBJ2-3, with TRBD2 matching 16 bases. CDR1 and CDR2 from the germline V gene are LNHNV and YYDKDF (reference sequence). There are 18 residues in the CDR3. J lost 4 bases, V lost 3 bases, and 7 bases had no gene match. CDR3 residues: CATSRLGGTSGGADTQYF. In nucleotides, the CDR3 is TGTGCCACCAGCAGGCTTGGAGGGACTAGCGGGGGGGCAGATACGCAGTATTTT.

In its sample, this clonotype was seen a few times. The chain combines TRBV7-2 with TRBJ2-5; D is perhaps TRBD1 (5 bases). CDR1 and CDR2 from the germline V gene are SGHTA and FQGNSA. Trimming took 6 bases from V and 4 from J, leaving 12 bases between them. The CDR3 is 13 residues long. CDR3 residues: CASRLRRVETQYF. CDR3 DNA: TGTGCCAGCAGACTTCGCAGGGTAGAGACCCAGTACTTC.

V gene TRBV20-1 combines with J gene TRBJ2-7, with 7 bases aligning to TRBD2. This CDR3 contains 14 residues. Germline V CDR1 and CDR2: DFQATT, SNEGSKA (reference sequence). The V gene end was trimmed by 3 bases and the J gene end by 1 base; junction bases not matched to a gene: 6. CDR3 sequence (DNA): TGCAGTGCTAGCGACCTAGCGGATTCCTACGAGCAGTACTTC. Amino acid sequence: CSASDLADSYEQYF.

This clonotype has only a few counts. The chain links TRBV20-1 to TRBJ2-3, with a weak D call TRBD1 (5 bases). Trimming took off 0 bases at V and 2 bases at J, with 12 bases between the two ends. The CDR3 has 15 amino acids. Germline values: CDR1 DFQATT, CDR2 SNEGSKA (reference sequence). The CDR3 sequence is CSARDLGVYTDTQYF. The CDR3 nucleotides read TGCAGTGCTAGAGATCTAGGGGTTTACACAGATACGCAGTATTTT.

This clonotype was recorded many times. V and J are TRBV29-1 and TRBJ1-2, with 9 bases fitting TRBD1. Per the germline V gene, CDR1 is SQVTM and CDR2 is ANQGSEA. V shed 4 bases, J shed 6 bases, and the junction held 12 bases outside the gene matches. The CDR3 spans 15 residues. CDR3 bases: TGCAGCGTTGCACGGTCGGGACAGGGTGACGATGGCTACACCTTC. This gives the protein CSVARSGQGDDGYTF.

Points on this clonotype: This CDR3 fails to terminate in the conserved phenylalanine or tryptophan, so it likely reflects a read error. This chain links TRBV15 with TRBJ2-7, with D unclear. Germline CDR1 is LNHNV and CDR2 is YYDKDF (reference sequence). The CDR3 spans 14 residues. The V and J ends lost 0 bases and 0 bases respectively, with 6 bases between them. The CDR3 DNA is TGTGCCACCAGCAGAGATGCCGACTCCTACGAGCAGTACTGC. Translation: CATSRDADSYEQYC.

This clonotype was seen a handful of times. The chain is built from TRBV20-1 and TRBJ2-3; 10 positions agree with TRBD2. The CDR3 extends over 15 amino acids. The V and J ends lost 4 bases and 3 bases, in that order; junction bases with no gene match: 7. In germline, CDR1 is DFQATT, CDR2 SNEGSKA (reference sequence). CDR3: CSANPTSGKTDTQYF. The CDR3 bases are TGCAGTGCTAACCCCACTAGCGGGAAAACAGATACGCAGTATTTT.

This clonotype turned up a few times. This chain uses TRBV28 with TRBJ2-7; 11 positions match TRBD2. This CDR3 has 16 amino acids. Germline assignment: CDR1 MDHEN and CDR2 SYDVKM. The ends lost 3 bases at V and 4 bases at J; junction bases unmatched: 8. CDR3 loop: CASSLRATSGIYEQYF. In DNA form, the CDR3 reads TGTGCCAGCAGTTTGAGGGCGACTAGCGGGATTTACGAGCAGTACTTC.

This chain connects TRBV4-2 to TRBJ2-7; the D is unclear. Trimming took off 0 bases at V and 5 bases at J, with 11 bases between the two ends. The CDR3 has 14 amino acids. Germline V gives CDR1 LGHNA, CDR2 YNFKEQ. The chain's CDR3 is CASSQERVGDEQYF. CDR3 in DNA: TGTGCCAGCAGCCAAGAACGGGTAGGTGACGAGCAGTACTTC.

The chain carries TRBV3-1 and TRBJ2-7; D perhaps matches TRBD2 (6 bases). CDR1 is LGHDT, CDR2 YNNKEL, per germline (reference sequence). The V and J ends lost 0 bases and 0 bases respectively, with 9 bases between them. CDR3 length: 15 residues. Here the CDR3 reads CASSQEGLLSYEQYF. In nucleotides, the CDR3 is TGTGCCAGCAGCCAAGAGGGACTCCTCTCCTACGAGCAGTACTTC.

There are a few counts of this clonotype. This chain uses TRBV11-2 with TRBJ2-1, with D possibly matching TRBD2 (5 bases). Per germline, CDR1 SGHAT and CDR2 FQNNGV. This CDR3 contains 14 residues. V was shortened by 5 bases and J by 3 bases, with 11 bases between the two germline ends. In DNA, the CDR3 is TGTGCCAGCAGCCAGCGGAGAGACTACAATGAGCAGTTCTTC. It specifies CASSQRRDYNEQFF.

V is TRBV6-5 and J is TRBJ1-1, with D perhaps TRBD1 (6 bases). The CDR3 sequence is 15 residues long. CDR1 and CDR2 (germline): MNHEY, SVGAGI. Trimming pared 6 bases from V and 2 bases from J, leaving 16 bases between. The CDR3 loop reads CASSLTVQGNTEAFF. As DNA, the CDR3 is TGTGCCAGCAGCCTCACCGTACAGGGAAACACTGAAGCTTTCTTT.

This clonotype was seen more than once but under ten times. CDR3 sequence: CATSRGSSGGIASPDTQYF. CDR3 DNA sequence: TGTGCCACCAGCAGAGGAAGTAGCGGGGGGATAGCGAGCCCAGATACGCAGTATTTT. The chain couples TRBV15 to TRBJ2-3; TRBD2 matches at 10 bases. The CDR3 runs to 19 residues. Germline-derived CDR1 and CDR2 are LNHNV and YYDKDF (reference sequence). Losses at the gene ends were 1 base for V and 4 bases for J; bases not matched to a gene: 14.

The CDR3 spells CATSRDLGTGHEQYF. CDR3 nucleotide sequence: TGTGCCACCAGCAGAGATCTGGGGACAGGCCACGAGCAGTACTTC. The chain joins TRBV15 to TRBJ2-7, with 8 bases aligning to TRBD1. The V gene end was trimmed by 0 bases and the J gene end by 5 bases; junction bases not matched to a gene: 6. The CDR3 covers 15 residues. The V gene's germline CDR1 is LNHNV and CDR2 YYDKDF (reference sequence).

This clonotype was counted only a few times. The chain uses TRBV28 and TRBJ2-1; D gene ambiguous. In germline, CDR1 is MDHEN, CDR2 SYDVKM. This CDR3 contains 15 residues. With 4 bases removed from V and 5 bases from J, the gap between germline ends came to 15 bases. The CDR3 protein is CASSSEAPPNNEQFF. In DNA form, the CDR3 reads TGTGCCAGCAGTTCCGAAGCCCCTCCGAACAATGAGCAGTTCTTC. Based on the CDR3 plus reference TRBV28 and TRBJ2-1, the full variable domain is DVKVTQSSRYLVKRTGEKVFLECVQDMDHENMFWYRQDPGLGLRLIYFSYDVKMKEKGDIPEGYSVSREKKERFSLILESASTNQTSMYLCASSSEAPPNNEQFFGPGTRLTVL.

The rearrangement uses TRBV24-1 and TRBJ2-5, with TRBD1 as a possible D gene (6 bases). CDR1 KGHDR and CDR2 SFDVKD come from the germline V gene. V lost 1 base, J lost 2 bases, and 10 bases lay in between. CDR3 size: 15 residues. The CDR3 is CATSDFRGQQETQYF. The CDR3 nucleotides read TGTGCCACCAGTGATTTCAGGGGCCAACAAGAGACCCAGTACTTC.

This clonotype appeared many times. The chain is built from TRBV10-1 and TRBJ1-2; a weak D match, TRBD1 (6 bases). Trimming left V 0 bases short and J 4 bases short, with 6 bases between. Per the germline V gene, CDR1 is WNHNN and CDR2 is SYGVQD (reference sequence). The CDR3 extends over 13 amino acids. In nucleotides, the CDR3 is TGCGCCAGCAGTGAGTCGGGGGCCTATGGCTACACCTTC. This translates into CASSESGAYGYTF.